A selection of T cell receptor beta chains follows, all from one sample in a study of blood T cell repertoires in COVID-19. Assay used: immunoSEQ multiplex PCR; TCRdb lists only in-frame clones, some missing. The sample lists 330,000 or so clones, roughly 87% occurring once. The sample consisted of peripheral blood. The receptor set was obtained from a woman aged 55-75 years with COVID-19, enrolled during active disease. The CDR3 runs from the conserved cysteine through the conserved F or W. A D gene is named only where the DNA matches it firmly. Where a row states a size, it is once, few, many or the class of an expanded clone; other rows omit it.

V: TRBV2
D: -
J: TRBJ1-4
size: -
DNA: TGTGCCAGCAGCCTACAGGGTTTGAGGGAAAAACTGTTTTTT
CDR3: CASSLQGLREKLFF

V: TRBV25-1
D: -
J: TRBJ1-1
size: -
DNA: TGTGCCAGCAGTGATCTCGGGGGCACTGAAGCTTTCTTT
CDR3: CASSDLGGTEAFF

V: TRBV19
D: -
J: TRBJ2-5
size: once
DNA: TGTGCCAGTAGTATAGTCGTGGCAGAGACCCAGTACTTC
CDR3: CASSIVVAETQYF

V: TRBV18
D: -
J: TRBJ2-5
size: -
DNA: TGTGCCAGCTCACCAAGGAACAGACAAGAGACCCAGTACTTC
CDR3: CASSPRNRQETQYF

V: TRBV10-3
D: TRBD1
J: TRBJ2-2
size: -
DNA: TGTGCCATCAGCAGGGGACAGGGCACGGGGACCGGGGAGCTGTTTTTT
CDR3: CAISRGQGTGTGELFF

V: TRBV6-5
D: TRBD1
J: TRBJ1-5
size: -
DNA: TGTGCCAGCAGTTACCAACAGGGGCGACAGCCCCAGCATTTT
CDR3: CASSYQQGRQPQHF

V: TRBV6-5
D: TRBD1
J: TRBJ2-7
size: -
DNA: TGTGCCAGCAGTTACCGCGCCGGGACAGGGTTCTACGAGCAGTACTTC
CDR3: CASSYRAGTGFYEQYF

V: TRBV24-1
D: -
J: TRBJ2-3
size: -
DNA: TGTGCCACCGCCGAAACAGGGCTGTCTGGCACAGATACGCAGTATTTT
CDR3: CATAETGLSGTDTQYF

V: TRBV6-5
D: -
J: TRBJ1-2
size: -
DNA: TGTGCCAGCAGTTACTCGGTGGAGGGACCCGGTGGCTACACCTTC
CDR3: CASSYSVEGPGGYTF

V: TRBV7-2
D: -
J: TRBJ2-1
size: -
DNA: TGTGCCAGCAGCTTAAGGACAGTCTCCTACAATGAGCAGTTCTTC
CDR3: CASSLRTVSYNEQFF

V: TRBV4-2
D: -
J: TRBJ1-2
size: -
DNA: TGTGCCAGCAGCCAAGGAACAGAAAACTATGGCTACACCTTC
CDR3: CASSQGTENYGYTF

V: TRBV9
D: TRBD2
J: TRBJ2-3
size: -
DNA: TGTGCCAGCAGCGGCCGGGGAGCGGGGCTTCTTGATACGCAGTATTTT
CDR3: CASSGRGAGLLDTQYF

V: TRBV10-1
D: TRBD1
J: TRBJ1-1
size: -
DNA: TGCGCCAACCCAGAGACAGGGTTGAACACTGAAGCTTTCTTT
CDR3: CANPETGLNTEAFF

V: TRBV18
D: TRBD1
J: TRBJ1-5
size: -
DNA: TGTGCCAGCTCACCCCGACAGGGGGGGAGCCAGCCCCAGCATTTT
CDR3: CASSPRQGGSQPQHF

V: TRBV13
D: TRBD1
J: TRBJ1-3
size: -
DNA: TGTGCCAGCAGCCAAACCATGACAGGGGTTTTTACTGGAAACACCATATATTTT
CDR3: CASSQTMTGVFTGNTIYF

V: TRBV10-3
D: -
J: TRBJ1-5
size: -
DNA: TGTGCCGCCCGGAGGGGTGCCAATCAGCCCCAGCATTTT
CDR3: CAARRGANQPQHF

V: TRBV30
D: TRBD1
J: TRBJ1-2
size: -
DNA: TGTGCCTGGAGTGTGCTCAGGGGGAAGGGCTACACCTTC
CDR3: CAWSVLRGKGYTF

V: TRBV24-1
D: -
J: TRBJ2-2
size: -
DNA: TGTGCCACCAGTTTCGGGAGGGGGCATACCGGGGAGCTGTTTTTT
CDR3: CATSFGRGHTGELFF

V: TRBV5-1
D: TRBD1
J: TRBJ1-2
size: -
DNA: TGCGCCAGCAGCTTCCCCAGACAGGGCACTAACTATGGCTACACCTTC
CDR3: CASSFPRQGTNYGYTF

V: TRBV18
D: TRBD1
J: TRBJ1-4
size: -
DNA: TGTGCCAGCTCACCGCAGGGGGGTGAAAAACTGTTTTTT
CDR3: CASSPQGGEKLFF

V: TRBV6-5
D: -
J: TRBJ2-7
size: few
DNA: TGTGCCAGCAGTCCCCTTGGAGGGTCCCTCAACGAGCAGTACTTC
CDR3: CASSPLGGSLNEQYF

V: TRBV11-2
D: -
J: TRBJ1-1
size: once
DNA: TGTGCCAGCAGCTTAGTGGGGGCCGGCACTGAAGCTTTCTTT
CDR3: CASSLVGAGTEAFF

V: TRBV6-4
D: -
J: TRBJ2-3
size: -
DNA: TGTGCCAGCAGTCTTGGGGCTGCCGATACGCAGTATTTT
CDR3: CASSLGAADTQYF

V: TRBV5-1
D: TRBD1
J: TRBJ1-2
size: -
DNA: TGCGCCAGCAGCTTGGTCCCGGGACAGGGGACTAAGGATGGCTACACCTTC
CDR3: CASSLVPGQGTKDGYTF

V: TRBV6-2/TRBV6-3
D: TRBD2
J: TRBJ2-5
size: -
DNA: TGTGCCAGCAGTTACTTGGGACTAGCGGGGTCTTCAGAGACCCAGTACTTC
CDR3: CASSYLGLAGSSETQYF

V: TRBV7-9
D: -
J: TRBJ2-5
size: -
DNA: TGTGCCAGCAGCATATCGGGACACTTCCAAGAGACCCAGTACTTC
CDR3: CASSISGHFQETQYF

V: TRBV2
D: -
J: TRBJ2-5
size: -
DNA: TGTGCCAGCTCCCTCGACTATAACCAAGAGACCCAGTACTTC
CDR3: CASSLDYNQETQYF

V: TRBV6-5
D: TRBD1
J: TRBJ1-1
size: -
DNA: TGTGCCGCTTACCCCCGGGACAGAAGGTCTGAAGCTTTCTTT
CDR3: CAAYPRDRRSEAFF

V: TRBV6-1
D: TRBD1
J: TRBJ1-1
size: -
DNA: TGTGCCAGCAGTGAAGTTGTGCGTGTCAGGGGGGAAGCTTTCTTT
CDR3: CASSEVVRVRGEAFF